This record looks at one T cell receptor (beta chain) sequence and its context. The antigen remains unidentified. This entry is derived from a study of somatic mutations in cytotoxic T cells in rheumatoid arthritis. Overall study results and limits: Among patients with rheumatoid arthritis, but not healthy controls, CD8+ clonality increased with age.

TCRdb keeps only in-frame clones here, not all; method: immunoSEQ multiplex PCR. The data show roughly 14,000 clones, 78% seen once. Magnetic beads with positive selection isolated CD4+ and CD8+ fractions, whose purity was verified by flow cytometry. The length of the CDR3 is 13 residues. Germline CDR1 and CDR2: SNHLY and FYNNEI. Trimming removed 8 bases from V and 5 bases from J, with 15 bases in between. The V call is TRBV2, the J call TRBJ1-1; tentatively, D is TRBD1 (6 bases). The material sequenced was CD8+ T cells sorted from blood. This sequence was found in an adult with rheumatoid arthritis. The CDR3 here is CASGAGRGTEAFF. In nucleotides, the CDR3 is TGTGCCAGCGGTGCGGGCAGGGGAACTGAAGCTTTCTTT. The full variable domain, its missing parts supplied by reference TRBV2 and TRBJ1-1, is EPEVTQTPSHQVTQMGQEVILRCVPISNHLYFYWYRQILGQKVEFLVSFYNNEISEKSEIFDDQFSVERPDGSNFTLKIRSTKLEDSAMYFCASGAGRGTEAFFGQGTRLTVV.